The T cell receptor (beta chain) under discussion was sequenced for a study of blood T cells in healthy people across ages. Study results and limitations: TCR beta diversity was tightly associated with the proportion of naive T cells. When set beside aged donors, long-lived donors presented more naive CD4+ cells and higher diversity.

As to this clonotype: Its antigen is not known.

The V gene's germline CDR1 is MNHNS and CDR2 SASEGT. The CDR3 is 16 residues long. Trimming took 4 bases from V and 9 from J; bases not matched to a gene: 15. The authors ran a second PCR of 7 to 11 cycles using a sample-barcoded 5' primer and a J-beta primer mix. One entry per CDR3 protein, called by TCRdb with MiXCR from the 5' RACE reads. In the table there are approximately 1,000,000 distinct CDR3 sequences, 40% to 45% of which are singletons. The TCR comes from a woman aged 55-69 years in good health. This chain connects TRBV6-1 to TRBJ2-1, with 7 bases lining up with TRBD1. The sequencing sample was made of blood. The CDR3, as DNA: TGTGCCAGCAGTGTACGACCGGGACAGACCCGGGGTGAGCAGTTCTTC. Protein sequence: CASSVRPGQTRGEQFF.